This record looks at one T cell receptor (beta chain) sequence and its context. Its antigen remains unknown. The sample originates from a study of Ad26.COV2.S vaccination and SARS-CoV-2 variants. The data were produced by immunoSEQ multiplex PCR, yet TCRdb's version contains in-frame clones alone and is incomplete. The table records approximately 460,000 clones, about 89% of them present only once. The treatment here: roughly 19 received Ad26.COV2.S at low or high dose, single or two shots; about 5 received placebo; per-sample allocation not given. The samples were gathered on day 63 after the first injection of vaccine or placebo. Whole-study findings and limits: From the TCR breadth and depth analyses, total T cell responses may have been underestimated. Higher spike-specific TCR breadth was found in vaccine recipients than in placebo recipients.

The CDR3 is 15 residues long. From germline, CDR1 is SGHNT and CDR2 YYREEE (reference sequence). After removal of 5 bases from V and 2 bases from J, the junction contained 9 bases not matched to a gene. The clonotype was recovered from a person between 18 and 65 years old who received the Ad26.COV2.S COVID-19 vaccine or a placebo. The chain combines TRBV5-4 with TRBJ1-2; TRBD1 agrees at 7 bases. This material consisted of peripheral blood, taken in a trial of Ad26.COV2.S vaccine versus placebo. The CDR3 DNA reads TGTGCCAGCAGGGCGGGACAGACTTTCAACTATGGCTACACCTTC. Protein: CASRAGQTFNYGYTF.